One and the same sample provided the 24 T cell receptor beta chains below, sequenced in a study of beta chain features in type 1 diabetes. Every isolated RNA sample was fully reverse transcribed, so sequencing captured expressed TCRB transcripts. Here immunoSEQ multiplex PCR was the method, and the copy in TCRdb shows in-frame clones only, minus some. The sample includes over 100,000 clones, 40% of them seen just once. The sample consisted of stem cell memory CD4+ T cells from blood. These receptors came from a woman between 18 and 29 years old in good health.

Only a few counts were recorded for this clone. This chain joins TRBV6-5 and TRBJ1-2; D ambiguous. The CDR3 loop spans 12 amino acids. Germline V CDR1 and CDR2: MNHEY, SVGAGI. V was pared by 5 bases and J by 7 bases, with 11 bases between. CDR3 coding DNA: TGTGCCAGCAGTCGCGGCGCGGGTGGCTACACCTTC. This encodes CASSRGAGGYTF.

This clone was found a few times. The chain employs TRBV28 and TRBJ2-7; 9 positions agree with TRBD1. Germline trimming cut 4 bases from V and 6 bases from J; bases unmatched to any gene: 4. The CDR3 covers 13 residues. Germline-derived CDR1 and CDR2 are MDHEN and SYDVKM. The DNA of the CDR3 is TGTGCCAGCAGTTCCCCGGACAGGGGCGAGCAGTACTTC. Translated, it gives CASSSPDRGEQYF.

This clone was observed a few times. The chain combines TRBV28 with TRBJ1-1; possibly TRBD1 for D (6 bases). CDR1 is MDHEN, CDR2 SYDVKM, per germline. The CDR3 spans 14 residues. Trimming shortened V by 6 bases and J by 8 bases, and 19 bases separated the two germline ends. CDR3 DNA: TGTGCCAGCAGCCACCACCTTTTAGACAGGGAAGCTTTCTTT. This encodes CASSHHLLDREAFF. Full variable domain (missing parts from reference TRBV28 and TRBJ1-1): DVKVTQSSRYLVKRTGEKVFLECVQDMDHENMFWYRQDPGLGLRLIYFSYDVKMKEKGDIPEGYSVSREKKERFSLILESASTNQTSMYLCASSHHLLDREAFFGQGTRLTVV.

The CDR3 sequence: CARDFLGTRVLNEQFF. CDR3 coding DNA: TGTGCCCGGGATTTCCTGGGGACTAGAGTTCTGAATGAGCAGTTCTTC. The gene calls are TRBV30 and TRBJ2-1, with TRBD2 matching over 8 bases. Germline trimming cut 8 bases from V and 7 bases from J; bases unmatched to any gene: 19. Germline V gene data show CDR1 as GTSNPN and CDR2 as SVGIG (reference sequence). The CDR3 loop spans 16 amino acids.

The rearrangement uses TRBV5-1 and TRBJ1-2; possible D gene TRBD1, 5 bases. V lost 5 bases, J lost 0 bases, and 14 bases lay in between. Germline CDR1 reads SGHRS; CDR2 reads YFSETQ. The CDR3 spans 15 residues. The CDR3 DNA reads as TGCGCCAGCAGTTTCGGAGGGACGGCTAACTATGGCTACACCTTC. Its translation is CASSFGGTANYGYTF.

V usage is TRBV19 and J usage is TRBJ1-5; 7 bases fit TRBD1. The germline gives CDR1 LNHDA, CDR2 SQIVND (reference sequence). With V trimmed by 7 bases and J by 7 bases, 13 bases remained unmatched. This CDR3 is 15 amino acids long. The CDR3 here is CASNGARGQGQPQHF. The CDR3 DNA is TGTGCCAGTAACGGTGCAAGGGGGCAGGGGCAGCCCCAGCATTTT.

The chain is built from TRBV10-3 and TRBJ1-2; 9 positions agree with TRBD1. The junction had 7 bases not matched to a gene; V was cut back by 3 bases and J by 8 bases. The CDR3 consists of 14 residues. Germline loops: CDR1 ENHRY, CDR2 SYGVKD. The CDR3 sequence is CAISEMGQGGGYTF. CDR3 nucleotides: TGTGCCATCAGTGAAATGGGACAGGGCGGAGGCTACACCTTC.

The table lists this clone with a few counts. The V and J genes are TRBV5-4 and TRBJ2-7; TRBD1 matches at 7 bases. The CDR3 extends over 16 amino acids. The J segment lost 7 bases and the V segment lost 4 bases, leaving 17 bases of the junction unmatched. Per germline, CDR1 SGHNT and CDR2 YYREEE (reference sequence). CDR3 in amino acids: CASSRRQGIILEEQYF. CDR3 nucleotide sequence: TGTGCCAGCAGCAGGCGACAGGGTATAATCTTAGAGGAGCAGTACTTC.

Notes on this clone: A read error may account for a junction end that differs from germline. The chain has TRBV4-3 and TRBJ2-3, with TRBD2 identical over 8 bases. Germline-derived CDR1 and CDR2 are LGHNA and YSLEER. There are 16 residues in the CDR3. CDR3 sequence reads: CASTQEVAGRTDTQYF. The DNA for the CDR3 is TGCGCCAGCACCCAAGAGGTAGCGGGACGGACAGATACGCAGTATTTT.

The chain recombines TRBV9 with TRBJ2-1; unclear D gene. V gave up 4 bases and J gave up 7 bases, with 12 bases separating them. From germline, CDR1 is SGDLS and CDR2 YYNGEE. This CDR3 contains 13 residues. DNA for the CDR3: TGTGCCAGCAGCCTAACGGGTGCGAATGAGCAGTTCTTC. Encoded protein: CASSLTGANEQFF. Complete variable domain (other parts from reference TRBV9 and TRBJ2-1): DSGVTQTPKHLITATGQRVTLRCSPRSGDLSVYWYQQSLDQGLQFLIQYYNGEERAKGNILERFSAQQFPDLHSELNLSSLELGDSALYFCASSLTGANEQFFGPGTRLTVL.

This clone was counted between two and nine times. This CDR3 is CASPNGLYNEQFF. Here the CDR3 DNA reads TGTGCCAGCCCAAACGGACTGTACAATGAGCAGTTCTTC. This chain links TRBV2 with TRBJ2-1; tentatively, D is TRBD2 (5 bases). Germline CDR1 SNHLY, CDR2 FYNNEI. The CDR3 is 13 amino acids. The V end lost 8 bases, the J end lost 4 bases, and 12 bases lay between the germline ends. Looking up the rest from reference TRBV2 and TRBJ2-1 gives the full variable domain: EPEVTQTPSHQVTQMGQEVILRCVPISNHLYFYWYRQILGQKVEFLVSFYNNEISEKSEIFDDQFSVERPDGSNFTLKIRSTKLEDSAMYFCASPNGLYNEQFFGPGTRLTVL.

The chain uses TRBV7-8 and TRBJ1-1, with a tentative D call TRBD1 (5 bases). The germline CDR1 and CDR2 sequences are SGHVS and FQNEAQ. V shed 6 bases and J shed 1 base, with 9 bases lying between them. The CDR3 is 13 amino acids. CDR3 sequence: CASRRQRNTEAFF. DNA for the CDR3: TGTGCCAGCAGGCGACAGAGGAACACTGAAGCTTTCTTT.

This clone came up a few times. The CDR3 sequence: CASSQGQPGFAYEQYF. The CDR3 coding sequence is TGTGCCAGCAGCCAAGGTCAACCGGGTTTTGCCTACGAGCAGTACTTC. This sequence joins TRBV4-2 and TRBJ2-7, with D unresolved. Germline CDR1 LGHNA, CDR2 YNFKEQ. Trimming took off 1 base at V and 2 bases at J, with 15 bases between the two ends. The CDR3 has 16 residues.

The chain joins TRBV29-1 to TRBJ1-2; TRBD1 agrees at 7 bases. The CDR3 has 12 residues. V gave up 4 bases and J gave up 7 bases; unmatched junction bases: 6. The germline CDR1 and CDR2 sequences are SQVTM and ANQGSEA. CDR3 protein: CSVGTGVVGYTF. In DNA, the CDR3 is TGCAGCGTTGGGACAGGTGTAGTTGGCTACACCTTC.

This clone has more than one count but fewer than ten. The CDR3 DNA sequence: TGTGCCAGGTCGGAGATCATGAACACTGAAGCTTTCTTT. Its protein is CARSEIMNTEAFF. The genes are TRBV2 and TRBJ1-1; D is undetermined. Germline V gene lookup returns CDR1 SNHLY and CDR2 FYNNEI. The V end lost 9 bases, the J end lost 0 bases, and 11 bases lay between the germline ends. The CDR3 totals 13 residues.

This rearrangement joins TRBV19 to TRBJ2-7; possible D gene TRBD1, 6 bases. The length of the CDR3 is 13 residues. Germline CDR1 reads LNHDA; CDR2 reads SQIVND (reference sequence). The ends were cut back, 5 bases at V and 1 base at J, with 9 bases in the middle. Here the CDR3 reads CASSGDKSYEQYF. CDR3 nucleotide sequence: TGTGCCAGTAGTGGGGACAAGTCCTACGAGCAGTACTTC.

This clone was seen a few times. This chain connects TRBV28 to TRBJ2-5; 8 bases agree with TRBD1. Germline-derived CDR1 and CDR2 are MDHEN and SYDVKM. The CDR3 is 13 amino acids. Trimming at V came to 6 bases and at J to 5 bases, leaving 5 bases not matched to a gene. In nucleotides, the CDR3 is TGTGCCAGCAGCGCAGGGGGCCGGGAGACCCAGTACTTC. Translated: CASSAGGRETQYF.

CDR3 in amino acids: CASSLAGQPHSYNEQFF. CDR3 in DNA: TGTGCCAGCAGTTTAGCGGGACAGCCTCACTCCTACAATGAGCAGTTCTTC. The chain links TRBV28 to TRBJ2-1; D might be TRBD1 (7 bases). V was pared by 2 bases and J by 0 bases, with 14 bases between. The CDR3 has 17 residues. CDR1 MDHEN and CDR2 SYDVKM come from the germline V gene.

The chain has TRBV28 and TRBJ2-7, with 14 bases matching TRBD2. V lost 5 bases and J lost 8; bases outside the gene matches: 8. The CDR3 is made up of 15 amino acids. The germline V gene has CDR1 MDHEN and CDR2 SYDVKM. CDR3 nucleotides: TGTGCCAGCAGTCTTCAGGGACTAGCGGGAGAAAAGCAGTACTTC. This translates into CASSLQGLAGEKQYF.

This chain connects TRBV6-6 to TRBJ2-1; the match to TRBD1 covers 9 bases. The length of the CDR3 is 11 residues. Trimming took 11 bases from V and 7 from J; bases not matched to a gene: 3. From germline, CDR1 is MNHNY and CDR2 SVGAGI (reference sequence). The CDR3 nucleotides read TGTGCCGGCGGACAGGGGAATGAGCAGTTCTTC. Amino acids: CAGGQGNEQFF.

The chain carries TRBV7-9 and TRBJ1-2; D remains unclear. Germline-derived CDR1 and CDR2 are SEHNR and FQNEAQ (reference sequence). The CDR3 sequence is 11 residues long. The V end lost 2 bases, the J end lost 5 bases, and 3 bases lay between the germline ends. The CDR3 region is CASSLQYGYTF. CDR3 nucleotides: TGTGCCAGCAGCTTACAATATGGCTACACCTTC.

Only a few counts were recorded for this clone. The chain links TRBV2 to TRBJ2-5; maybe TRBD2 (6 bases). The CDR3 contains 14 residues. Germline assignment: CDR1 SNHLY and CDR2 FYNNEI. Trimming cost V 6 bases and J 3 bases, with 14 bases left between them. CDR3 DNA: TGTGCCAGCAGAGAGGGACTGCTGGAAGAGACCCAGTACTTC. Translation: CASREGLLEETQYF.

The V call is TRBV18, the J call TRBJ2-5, with 11 bases identical to TRBD2. This CDR3 region has 15 residues. Germline values: CDR1 KGHSH, CDR2 LQKENI. The V gene end was trimmed by 3 bases and the J gene end by 5 bases; junction bases not matched to a gene: 5. The CDR3 DNA reads TGTGCCAGCTCACCGACTAGCGGGATCCGGGAGACCCAGTACTTC. Translation gives CASSPTSGIRETQYF.

The chain joins TRBV18 to TRBJ1-1; the D gene is possibly TRBD1 (5 bases). Germline-derived CDR1 and CDR2 are KGHSH and LQKENI. This CDR3 spans 17 amino acids. Trimming cost V 2 bases and J 0 bases, with 16 bases left between them. The CDR3 bases are TGTGCCAGCTCACCAGCAGCCAGGGTCCAAATGAACACTGAAGCTTTCTTT. This translates into CASSPAARVQMNTEAFF.